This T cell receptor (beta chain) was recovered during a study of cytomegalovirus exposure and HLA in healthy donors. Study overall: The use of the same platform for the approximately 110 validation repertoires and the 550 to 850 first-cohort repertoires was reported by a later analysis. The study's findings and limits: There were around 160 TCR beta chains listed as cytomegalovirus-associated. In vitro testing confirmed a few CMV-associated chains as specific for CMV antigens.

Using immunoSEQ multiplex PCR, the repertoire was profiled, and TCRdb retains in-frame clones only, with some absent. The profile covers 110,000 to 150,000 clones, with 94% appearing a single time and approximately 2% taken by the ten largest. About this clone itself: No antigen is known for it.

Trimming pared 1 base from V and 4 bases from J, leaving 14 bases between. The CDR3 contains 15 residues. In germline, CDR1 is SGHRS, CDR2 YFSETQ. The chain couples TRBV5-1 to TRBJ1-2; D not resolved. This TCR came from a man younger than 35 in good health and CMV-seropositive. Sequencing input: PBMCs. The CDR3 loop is CASSLSSSGSYGYTF. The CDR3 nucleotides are TGCGCCAGCAGCTTGTCTTCAAGCGGGAGCTATGGCTACACCTTC.